This is a list of T cell receptor beta chains from one sample in a study of T cells in Graves' hyperthyroidism and ophthalmopathy. One entry per CDR3 protein results from TCRdb running MiXCR on the multiplex PCR reads. This sample has under 400,000 distinct CDR3 sequences; around a sixth occur once, and the top ten carry 49%. Sequenced: blood. Source of these receptors: a woman between 50 and 59 years old with Graves' hyperthyroidism. Each CDR3 is given with its conserved first and last residue. The D gene is left open where the match is weak. Expanded clones get a size class; other rows say once, few or many, or leave the size out.

cdr3_aa | cdr3_nt | v_call | clone_size | d_call | j_call
CASTIGGSYEQYF | TGTGCCAGCACTATTGGGGGCTCCTACGAGCAGTACTTC | TRBV28 | many | NA | TRBJ2-7
CSASREGGHEQYF | TGCAGTGCTAGTCGGGAGGGTGGTCACGAGCAGTACTTC | TRBV20-1 | NA | TRBD2 | TRBJ2-7
CASSYLYTESPLHF | TGTGCCAGCAGTTACTTATACACAGAGTCACCCCTCCACTTT | TRBV6-2/TRBV6-3 | few | NA | TRBJ1-6
CSALTDTGAGELFF | TGCAGTGCTCTCACCGATACAGGGGCCGGGGAGCTGTTTTTT | TRBV20-1 | NA | TRBD1 | TRBJ2-2
CASSMTGGQPQHF | TGTGCCAGCAGTATGACAGGGGGCCAGCCCCAGCATTTT | TRBV27 | few | TRBD1 | TRBJ1-5
CAISESMPGPEQYF | TGTGCCATCAGTGAGTCGATGCCAGGCCCCGAGCAGTACTTC | TRBV10-3 | many | NA | TRBJ2-7
CATSALGRRQGERRYGYTF | TGTGCCACCAGTGCCCTAGGGAGAAGACAGGGGGAGCGTCGATATGGCTACACCTTC | TRBV24-1 | many | TRBD1 | TRBJ1-2
CASSLTGTNYGYTF | TGTGCCAGCAGCCTTACCGGGACAAACTATGGCTACACCTTC | TRBV3-1 | few | NA | TRBJ1-2
CASRPHRNTEAFF | TGTGCCAGCAGGCCCCATCGGAACACTGAAGCTTTCTTT | TRBV5-5 | many | NA | TRBJ1-1
CASKEESGNQPQHF | TGTGCCAGCAAGGAGGAGTCTGGCAATCAGCCCCAGCATTTT | TRBV2 | few | NA | TRBJ1-5
CASSPPRDRRTDTQYF | TGTGCCAGCTCACCGCCCCGGGACAGACGCACAGATACGCAGTATTTT | TRBV18 | NA | TRBD1 | TRBJ2-3
CASSPPLLAQASDTQYF | TGTGCCAGCTCACCACCCCTACTAGCGCAGGCGTCAGATACGCAGTATTTT | TRBV18 | many | TRBD2 | TRBJ2-3
CSVEQGSYYGYTF | TGCAGCGTTGAGCAGGGGAGCTACTATGGCTACACCTTC | TRBV29-1 | NA | NA | TRBJ1-2
CASSHSSGQGLSGYTF | TGTGCCAGCAGCCATTCCTCGGGACAGGGTCTGAGCGGCTACACCTTC | TRBV3-1 | many | TRBD1 | TRBJ1-2
CASSPQQGGETQYF | TGTGCCAGCTCACCTCAACAGGGAGGGGAGACCCAGTACTTC | TRBV18 | many | NA | TRBJ2-5
CASSLSAPRDFSSYNEQFF | TGTGCCAGCAGCCTCAGCGCACCCCGGGACTTCAGCTCCTACAATGAGCAGTTCTTC | TRBV2 | few | NA | TRBJ2-1
CASKESRGPDTQYF | TGTGCCAGCAAAGAGAGTCGAGGGCCAGATACGCAGTATTTT | TRBV2 | NA | NA | TRBJ2-3
CASSLEGALSEQFF | TGTGCCAGCAGCTTAGAAGGGGCTCTAAGTGAGCAGTTCTTC | TRBV7-9 | many | NA | TRBJ2-1
CASSSGQGSDTQYF | TGTGCCAGCAGCTCCGGACAGGGCTCAGATACGCAGTATTTT | TRBV6-1 | many | TRBD1 | TRBJ2-3
CATYLDRVYTGELFF | TGTGCCACCTACCTAGACAGGGTTTACACCGGGGAGCTGTTTTTT | TRBV5-6 | NA | TRBD1 | TRBJ2-2
CASSLTPGGYTQYF | TGTGCCAGTAGTCTCACCCCGGGGGGCTACACGCAGTATTTT | TRBV19 | few | NA | TRBJ2-3
CASSLGASGGTGELFF | TGTGCCAGCAGTTTAGGAGCTAGCGGGGGCACCGGGGAGCTGTTTTTT | TRBV12-3/TRBV12-4 | NA | TRBD2 | TRBJ2-2
CASSPGWESNQPQHF | TGCGCCAGCAGCCCAGGTTGGGAGAGCAATCAGCCCCAGCATTTT | TRBV5-1 | many | NA | TRBJ1-5
CSARGGTGTGYTF | TGCAGTGCTAGAGGGGGGACAGGGACTGGCTACACCTTC | TRBV20-1 | many | TRBD1 | TRBJ1-2